This T cell receptor (beta chain) was obtained from a study of T cell responses to AZD1222 COVID-19 vaccine. The wider study: The study pooled second doses at about 4 or about 12 weeks. Whole-study findings and limits: Most donors were white British and more were female, and clonal diversity was possibly underestimated. Increased Spike-specific TCR breadth and depth were observed after two AZD1222 doses. Repertoires were sampled only after the peak T cell response.

Of note for this clone: Antigen specificity is unknown.

Method: immunoSEQ multiplex PCR; TCRdb's copy keeps in-frame clones and lacks some. Of 50,000 to 60,000 clones listed, 88% are singletons. Sample: peripheral blood, taken on day 0 of AZD1222 vaccination. The sequence came from an adult in good health.

The CDR3 DNA is TGTGCCAGCAGCAACGCTTTGGTTAATGGCTACACCTTC. Its translation is CASSNALVNGYTF. The chain uses TRBV12-3 or TRBV12-4 and TRBJ1-2; D is uncertain. The length of the CDR3 is 13 residues. The V and J ends lost 6 bases and 6 bases respectively, with 14 bases between them.